This TCR beta chain was captured in a study of glioma-infiltrating T cells. This clonotype was seen many times. Antigen specificity is unknown. Study results and limitations: Non-neoplastic patients had below-expected tissue-blood divergence, while all gliomas exceeded expectation. Only very few CDR3 sequences appeared in both tissue and blood.

The CDR3 has 16 residues. Germline loops: CDR1 SNHLY, CDR2 FYNNEI. With V trimmed by 5 bases and J by 4 bases, 12 bases remained unmatched. Using RNA template, CDR3s of TCR alpha and beta were amplified with iRepertoire arm-PCR. Tissue mRNA or PBMC total RNA, 100-400 ng, went into one-step reverse transcription and amplification. TCRdb re-called the multiplex PCR reads through MiXCR, storing one row per CDR3 protein. The top ten clones hold 20% to 25% of a sample with some 190,000 distinct CDR3 sequences, around 30% of them seen once. V is TRBV2 and J is TRBJ2-7, with TRBD2 matching over 9 bases. The source material was glioma tissue, nonneoplastic brain tissue, or PBMCs (not recorded which). This clonotype originated in a human donor with low-grade glioma or glioblastoma, undergoing nonglioma brain surgery, or in good health (not recorded which). The CDR3 DNA is TGTGCCAGCAGTTCGCGACTAGCGGCCAAACCTTACGAGCAGTACTTC. Its translation is CASSSRLAAKPYEQYF.